This T cell receptor beta chain was profiled in a study of CD8 T cells in ankylosing spondylitis. V lost 4 bases and J lost 5, with 9 bases in between. The CDR3 spans 12 residues. Germline V gives CDR1 SQVTM, CDR2 ANQGSEA. Study-level results: Disease-linked clones reportedly showed significant enrichment in matched ankylosing spondylitis synovial fluid. Some motif variants were previously reported in reactive arthritis synovial fluid and blood.

In TCRdb, the 5' RACE reads were re-called with MiXCR into one record per CDR3 protein. The repertoire holds hundreds of thousands of distinct CDR3 sequences, with 32% as singletons. This clonotype was seen more than once but under ten times. Its antigen is not known. This clonotype was sampled from a male donor with ankylosing spondylitis or in good health (not recorded which). The chain combines TRBV29-1 with TRBJ2-1, with D perhaps being TRBD1 or TRBD2 (6 bases each). Sequencing was carried out using blood, either unsorted or a sorted T cell fraction (not recorded which). The CDR3 loop reads CSVVGGDNEQFF. The CDR3 coding sequence is TGCAGCGTTGTCGGGGGCGACAATGAGCAGTTCTTC.